This T cell receptor beta chain was sequenced during a study of T cells in Graves' hyperthyroidism and ophthalmopathy. Study-level background: Before treatment of any kind, peripheral blood was taken at initial diagnosis. General study findings and limits: Most expanded thyroid clonotypes above 0.001 recurred in blood. Ophthalmopathy stood apart from stable hyperthyroidism in a 13 V-J model.

CDR3 length equals 13 residues. The germline gives CDR1 DFQATT, CDR2 SNEGSKA (reference sequence). V dropped 6 bases and J dropped 8; count of bases not matched to a gene: 7. Amplified regions were TCR beta CDR3 sequences from RNA transcripts. The HTBI primer set was used in a first-round RT-PCR of the TCR CDR3. TCRdb re-analysed the multiplex PCR reads in MiXCR, keeping a single row per CDR3 protein. The table records around 690,000 distinct CDR3 sequences, around 21% of them present only once. Reasons for excluding patients were uncontrolled infection, other autoimmune disease, pregnancy or lactation. This clonotype came up many times. Antigen specificity is unknown.

This sequence joins TRBV20-1 and TRBJ2-4, with TRBD1 identical over 10 bases. Specimen: blood. The source of this sequence is a man under 40 with Graves' ophthalmopathy. CDR3 nucleotide sequence: TGCAGTGCCGCGACAGGGGGCGAGGACATTCAGTACTTC. Residues: CSAATGGEDIQYF.